One sample yielded the 12 T cell receptor beta chains listed below, sequenced in a study of memory CD4+ T cells and cytomegalovirus serostatus. Libraries were prepared by immunoSEQ multiplex PCR; TCRdb keeps only in-frame clonotypes and omits some of them. The sample comprises some 25,000 clones, approximately 71% of which are singletons, and 0.9% to 1.1% rests with the top ten. The sort gate was single viable CD3+CD4+CD8-CD45RO+ cells for memory CD4+ T cells. Sequenced sample: memory CD4+ T cells from blood. The source is an adult in good health and CMV-seronegative.

This sequence joins TRBV27 and TRBJ2-7, with 8 nucleotides matching TRBD1. There are 14 residues in the CDR3. V lost 7 bases, J lost 4 bases, and 9 bases stayed unmatched. CDR1 is MNHEY, CDR2 SMNVEV, per germline (reference sequence). CDR3 protein: CASTPHRQGYEQYF. CDR3 DNA: TGTGCCAGCACCCCTCACCGACAGGGGTACGAGCAGTACTTC.

The chain joins TRBV30 to TRBJ2-3; TRBD2 might be the D (5 bases). The CDR3 runs 13 residues. The germline V gene encodes CDR1 GTSNPN and CDR2 SVGIG (reference sequence). V lost 2 bases and J 0 bases, leaving 6 bases between the germline ends. This CDR3 is CAWSSGSTDTQYF. The CDR3 DNA is TGTGCCTGGAGTAGCGGTAGCACAGATACGCAGTATTTT.

The gene calls are TRBV5-1 and TRBJ1-4; possible D gene TRBD1, 6 bases. Germline V gene sequence: CDR1 SGHRS, CDR2 YFSETQ. The CDR3 is 15 amino acids. Trimming took off 0 bases at V and 5 bases at J, with 11 bases between the two ends. The CDR3 loop is CASSLAGGFNEKLFF. CDR3 coding DNA: TGCGCCAGCAGCTTGGCCGGGGGCTTCAATGAAAAACTGTTTTTT.

The CDR3 protein is CASSQGGSSYEQYF. DNA for the CDR3: TGTGCCAGCAGCCAAGGAGGGAGCTCCTACGAGCAGTACTTC. V and J are TRBV4-2 and TRBJ2-7; TRBD2 is a possible D gene (5 bases). Trimming removed 1 base from V and 0 bases from J, with 7 bases in between. Per germline, CDR1 LGHNA and CDR2 YNFKEQ. The CDR3 length is 14 residues.

This chain joins TRBV4-1 and TRBJ1-2; tentative D call: TRBD1 (6 bases). The germline CDR1 and CDR2 sequences are MGHRA and YSYEKL. The CDR3 totals 14 residues. Trimming shortened V by 0 bases and J by 4 bases, and 9 bases separated the two germline ends. The CDR3 protein is CASSQETGLYGYTF. The CDR3 DNA follows: TGCGCCAGCAGCCAAGAGACAGGCCTCTATGGCTACACCTTC.

The V gene is TRBV6-1, the J gene TRBJ2-7; TRBD1 agrees at 11 bases. Germline V CDR1 and CDR2: MNHNS, SASEGT. The ends lost 8 bases at V and 6 bases at J; junction bases unmatched: 6. The CDR3 totals 13 residues. CDR3 nucleotide sequence: TGTGCCAGCTGGACAGGGGGCGCCTCCGAGCAGTACTTC. It encodes CASWTGGASEQYF.

V usage is TRBV5-1 and J usage is TRBJ2-5; D remains ambiguous. V lost 4 bases and J 2 bases, leaving 3 bases between the germline ends. The germline V gene has CDR1 SGHRS and CDR2 YFSETQ. This CDR3 region has 11 residues. The CDR3 coding sequence is TGCGCCAGCAGCATGCAAGAGACCCAGTACTTC. This codes for CASSMQETQYF.

This chain uses TRBV7-6 with TRBJ2-6; D remains ambiguous. The CDR3 has 15 residues. Germline lookup yields CDR1 SGHVS and CDR2 FNYEAQ. The V gene lost 5 bases and the J gene lost 0 bases, with 8 bases spanning the gap. The CDR3: CASSVGNSGANVLTF. Written as DNA, the CDR3 is TGTGCCAGCAGCGTCGGCAACTCTGGGGCCAACGTCCTGACTTTC.

This sequence joins TRBV2 and TRBJ1-2, with 8 bases matching TRBD1. The V and J ends lost 7 bases and 4 bases, in that order; junction bases with no gene match: 8. CDR1 SNHLY and CDR2 FYNNEI come from the germline V gene. This CDR3 comprises 14 residues. The CDR3, as DNA: TGTGCCAGCACTATAACAGGGGGGTCCTATGGCTACACCTTC. Its protein is CASTITGGSYGYTF.

The CDR3 loop is CASSESPQGRYTF. The CDR3 nucleotides are TGCGCCAGCAGTGAGTCTCCACAGGGTCGCTACACCTTC. This rearrangement joins TRBV10-1 to TRBJ1-2; TRBD1 might be the D (6 bases). Germline V gives CDR1 WNHNN, CDR2 SYGVQD (reference sequence). This CDR3 region has 13 residues. Trimming left V 0 bases short and J 9 bases short, with 11 bases between.

This clone was observed a handful of times. The chain couples TRBV9 to TRBJ1-1, with D hard to call. CDR1 SGDLS and CDR2 YYNGEE come from the germline V gene. This CDR3 has 14 residues. The V gene lost 0 bases and the J gene lost 2 bases, with 8 bases spanning the gap. This CDR3 reads CASSVGPANTEAFF. Written as DNA, the CDR3 is TGTGCCAGCAGCGTAGGACCAGCCAACACTGAAGCTTTCTTT.

The rearrangement joins TRBV7-2 to TRBJ1-3; 7 bases line up with TRBD1. CDR3 length: 16 amino acids. CDR1 and CDR2 from the germline V gene are SGHTA and FQGNSA. The junction had 10 bases not matched to a gene; V was cut back by 3 bases and J by 5 bases. CDR3 loop: CASSFGSTGLRNTIYF. The CDR3 nucleotides are TGTGCCAGCAGCTTTGGGTCGACAGGGTTGAGAAACACCATATATTTT.